This T cell receptor (beta chain) was obtained from a study of beta chain features in type 1 diabetes. Turning to the study itself: All samples yielded about 100 million examined sorted cells. Study-wide findings and caveats: In cDNA sequencing, cells with high TCR expression could be over-represented. Diminished insertions and augmented deletions at VDJ junctions characterized type 1 diabetes patients.

Every bit of the isolated RNA underwent reverse transcription, so sequencing read expressed TCRB transcripts. Approximately 3.6 million reads was the average for naive, central memory and regulatory T cell samples. Sequencing was performed with immunoSEQ multiplex PCR; in TCRdb, only in-frame clones are kept and a portion is missing. Of approximately 200,000 clones listed, 9.6% are singletons. Trimming took 2 bases from V and 8 from J; bases not matched to a gene: 13. CDR1 is GTSNPN and CDR2 is SVGIG in the germline V gene (reference sequence). The CDR3 runs to 16 residues. This clone was counted between two and nine times. Its antigen is unidentified.

The chain combines TRBV30 with TRBJ1-5; 9 bases match TRBD1. The TCR originated in a woman under 30 in good health. The specimen sequenced was naive CD4+ T cells from blood. CDR3 loop: CAWSKARQGEGKPQHF. The CDR3 nucleotides are TGTGCCTGGAGTAAGGCGCGACAGGGGGAAGGGAAGCCCCAGCATTTT.